This TCR beta chain is from a study of cytomegalovirus exposure and HLA in healthy donors. Study outcomes and limitations: Prediction of most subjects' HLA-A and HLA-B alleles by TCR beta sequences was reportedly accurate.

This clone was seen once. The antigen is not known. Per the germline V gene, CDR1 is SGHRS and CDR2 is YFSETQ. The CDR3 extends over 14 amino acids. V lost 0 bases and J 2 bases, leaving 9 bases between the germline ends. Both 60 Vbeta primers and 13 Jbeta primers went into the PCR. Here immunoSEQ multiplex PCR was the method, and the copy in TCRdb shows in-frame clones only, minus some. This sample has some 180,000 clones, with roughly 82% found just once. The chain is built from TRBV5-1 and TRBJ2-7; D unclear. Sequencing input: PBMCs. The clonotype comes from a girl aged 2 to 9 in good health and CMV-seropositive. This chain's CDR3 is CASSLVSRAYEQYF. In nucleotides, the CDR3 is TGCGCCAGCAGCTTGGTGTCACGGGCCTACGAGCAGTACTTC.